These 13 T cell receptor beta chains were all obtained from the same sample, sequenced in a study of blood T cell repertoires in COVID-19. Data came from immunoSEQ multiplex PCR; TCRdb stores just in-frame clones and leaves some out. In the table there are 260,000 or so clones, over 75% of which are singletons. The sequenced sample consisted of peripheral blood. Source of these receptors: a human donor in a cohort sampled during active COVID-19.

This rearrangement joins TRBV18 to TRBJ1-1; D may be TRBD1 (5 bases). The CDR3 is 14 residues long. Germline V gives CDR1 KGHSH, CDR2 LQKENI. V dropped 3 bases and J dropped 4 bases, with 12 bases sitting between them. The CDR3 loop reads CASSPTGKGTEAFF. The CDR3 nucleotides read TGTGCCAGCTCACCTACAGGCAAAGGCACTGAAGCTTTCTTT.

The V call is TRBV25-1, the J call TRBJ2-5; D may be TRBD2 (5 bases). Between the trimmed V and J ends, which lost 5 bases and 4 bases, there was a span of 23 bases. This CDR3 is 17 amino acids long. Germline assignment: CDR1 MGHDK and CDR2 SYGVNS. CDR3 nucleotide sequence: TGTGCCAGCAGTCAAATGGGGTTCGGGGATAGCTCAGAGACCCAGTACTTC. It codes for CASSQMGFGDSSETQYF. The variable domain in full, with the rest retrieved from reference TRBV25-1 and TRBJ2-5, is EADIYQTPRYLVIGTGKKITLECSQTMGHDKMYWYQQDPGMELHLIHYSYGVNSTEKGDLSSESTVSRIRTEHFPLTLESARPSHTSQYLCASSQMGFGDSSETQYFGPGTRLLVL.

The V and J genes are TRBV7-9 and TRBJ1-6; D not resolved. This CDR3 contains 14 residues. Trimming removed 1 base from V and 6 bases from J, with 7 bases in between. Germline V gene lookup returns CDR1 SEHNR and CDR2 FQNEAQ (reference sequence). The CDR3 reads CASSLGLPNSPLHF. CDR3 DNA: TGTGCCAGCAGCTTAGGGCTCCCTAATTCACCCCTCCACTTT. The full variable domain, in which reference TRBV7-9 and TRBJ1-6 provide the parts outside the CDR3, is DTGVSQNPRHKITKRGQNVTFRCDPISEHNRLYWYRQTLGQGPEFLTYFQNEAQLEKSRLLSDRFSAERPKGSFSTLEIQRTEQGDSAMYLCASSLGLPNSPLHFGNGTRLTVT.

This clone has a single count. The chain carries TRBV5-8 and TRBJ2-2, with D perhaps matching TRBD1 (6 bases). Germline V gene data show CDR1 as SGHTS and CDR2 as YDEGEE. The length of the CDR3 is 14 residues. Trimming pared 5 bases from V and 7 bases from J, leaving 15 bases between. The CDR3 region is CASRLKNRVGELFF. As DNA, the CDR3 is TGTGCCAGCAGACTCAAGAACAGGGTCGGGGAGCTGTTTTTT.

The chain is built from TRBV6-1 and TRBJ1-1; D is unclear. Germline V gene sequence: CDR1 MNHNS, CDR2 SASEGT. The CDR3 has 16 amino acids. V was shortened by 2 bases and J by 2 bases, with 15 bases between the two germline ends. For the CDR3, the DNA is TGTGCCAGCAGTGAAATTTGGCACGACAAAAACACTGAAGCTTTCTTT. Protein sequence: CASSEIWHDKNTEAFF.

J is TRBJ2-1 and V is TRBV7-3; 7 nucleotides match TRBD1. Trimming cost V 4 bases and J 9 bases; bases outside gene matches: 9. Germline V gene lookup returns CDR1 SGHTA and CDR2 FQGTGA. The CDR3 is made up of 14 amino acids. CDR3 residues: CASSSPQGIGEQFF. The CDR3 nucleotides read TGTGCCAGCAGCTCACCACAGGGGATCGGTGAGCAGTTCTTC.

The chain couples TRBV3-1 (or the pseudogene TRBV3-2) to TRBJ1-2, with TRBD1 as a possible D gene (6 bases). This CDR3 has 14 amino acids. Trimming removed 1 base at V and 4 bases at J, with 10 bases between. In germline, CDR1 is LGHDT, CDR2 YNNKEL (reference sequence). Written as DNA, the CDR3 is TGTGCCAGCAGCCAAGGCCGGGACACCTATGGCTACACCTTC. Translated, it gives CASSQGRDTYGYTF.

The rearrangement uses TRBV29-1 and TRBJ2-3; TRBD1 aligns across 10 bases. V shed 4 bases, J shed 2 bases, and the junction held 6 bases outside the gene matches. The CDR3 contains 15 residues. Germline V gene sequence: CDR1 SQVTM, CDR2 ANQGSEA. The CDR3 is CSVGGTGASTDTQYF. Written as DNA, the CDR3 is TGCAGCGTTGGGGGGACAGGGGCTTCCACAGATACGCAGTATTTT.

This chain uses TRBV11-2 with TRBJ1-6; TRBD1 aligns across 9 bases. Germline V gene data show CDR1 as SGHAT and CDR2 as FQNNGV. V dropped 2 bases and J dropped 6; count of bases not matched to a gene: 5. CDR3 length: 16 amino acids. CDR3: CASSLLWDRANSPLHF. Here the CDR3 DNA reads TGTGCCAGCAGCTTACTCTGGGACAGGGCTAATTCACCCCTCCACTTT. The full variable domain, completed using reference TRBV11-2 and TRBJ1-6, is EAGVAQSPRYKIIEKRQSVAFWCNPISGHATLYWYQQILGQGPKLLIQFQNNGVVDDSQLPKDRFSAERLKGVDSTLKIQPAKLEDSAVYLCASSLLWDRANSPLHFGNGTRLTVT.

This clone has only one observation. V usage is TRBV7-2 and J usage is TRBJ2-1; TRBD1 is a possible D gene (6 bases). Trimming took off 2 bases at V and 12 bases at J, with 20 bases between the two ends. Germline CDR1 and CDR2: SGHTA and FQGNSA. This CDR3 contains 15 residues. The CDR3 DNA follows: TGTGCCAGCAGCTTAACAGGGACCTACAATGAAGGGCAGTTCTTC. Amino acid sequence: CASSLTGTYNEGQFF.

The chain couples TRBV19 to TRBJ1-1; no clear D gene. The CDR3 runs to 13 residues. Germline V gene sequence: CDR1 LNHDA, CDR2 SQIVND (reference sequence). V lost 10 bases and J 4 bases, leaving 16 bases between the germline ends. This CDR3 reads CATRWSAGTEAFF. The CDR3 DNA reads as TGTGCCACCAGGTGGAGCGCGGGCACTGAAGCTTTCTTT. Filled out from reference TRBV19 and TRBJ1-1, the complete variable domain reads DGGITQSPKYLFRKEGQNVTLSCEQNLNHDAMYWYRQDPGQGLRLIYYSQIVNDFQKGDIAEGYSVSREKKESFPLTVTSAQKNPTAFYLCATRWSAGTEAFFGQGTRLTVV.

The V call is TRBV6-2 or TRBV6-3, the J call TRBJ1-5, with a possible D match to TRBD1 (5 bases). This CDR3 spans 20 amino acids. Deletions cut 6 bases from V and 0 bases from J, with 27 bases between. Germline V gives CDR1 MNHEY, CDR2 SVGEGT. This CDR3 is CASSGQGSFGKFYSNQPQHF. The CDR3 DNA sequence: TGTGCCAGCAGCGGCCAGGGCAGCTTCGGAAAATTTTATAGCAATCAGCCCCAGCATTTT.

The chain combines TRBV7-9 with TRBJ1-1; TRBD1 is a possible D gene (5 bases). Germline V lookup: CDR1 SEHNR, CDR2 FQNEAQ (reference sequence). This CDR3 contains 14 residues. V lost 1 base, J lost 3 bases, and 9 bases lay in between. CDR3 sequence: CASSLEGRDTEAFF. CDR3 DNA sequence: TGTGCCAGCAGCTTAGAGGGCAGGGACACTGAAGCTTTCTTT.